The T cell receptor beta chain under discussion was sequenced for a study of spatial heterogeneity in lung cancer. Overall study results and limits: Within tumors, counts of expanded alpha and beta TCRs tracked tumor mutation counts.

In this sample, this clonotype turned up many times. Its antigen is unknown. From germline, CDR1 is SGHVS and CDR2 FQNEAQ. V was cut by 3 bases and J by 3 bases, with 6 bases left in between. This CDR3 region has 13 residues. Noted time point: sample taken at primary tumor resection. MiXCR was run by TCRdb on the 5' RACE reads, yielding one entry per CDR3 protein. The profile shows thousands of distinct CDR3 sequences, 3% to 4% of them singletons. This specimen consisted of lung tumor tissue, obtained at surgery. The J gene is TRBJ2-1, the V gene TRBV7-8; unclear D gene. The receptor was isolated from a male donor with early-stage non-small cell lung cancer. The chain's CDR3 is CASSFTIYNEQFF. CDR3 sequence (DNA): TGTGCCAGCAGCTTTACCATCTACAATGAGCAGTTCTTC.